The sequence of this T cell receptor (beta chain) was determined in a study of cytomegalovirus exposure and HLA in healthy donors. PCR used 60 Vbeta primers and 13 Jbeta primers. Sequencing used immunoSEQ multiplex PCR; TCRdb keeps in-frame clones, though not all of them. The sample yields about 130,000 clones, over 65% seen once. This clone was observed a single time. Its antigen is still unknown. General observations from the study: The investigators catalogued 150 to 200 TCR beta chains as cytomegalovirus-associated.

Losses at the gene ends were 1 base for V and 6 bases for J; bases not matched to a gene: 4. The CDR3 contains 15 residues. In germline, CDR1 is SGHKS, CDR2 YYEKEE (reference sequence). This clonotype was sampled from a man aged 18 to 30 in good health and CMV-seropositive. The chain employs TRBV5-5 and TRBJ2-3, with TRBD2 matching over 11 bases. Sequencing was performed on PBMCs. This CDR3 reads CASSLTSGGLDTQYF. Written as DNA, the CDR3 is TGTGCCAGCAGCTTGACTAGCGGGGGCCTGGATACGCAGTATTTT.